Listed below are T cell receptor beta chains from one sample, sequenced in a study of CD8+ T cells in alopecia areata. Profiled with immunoSEQ multiplex PCR; TCRdb holds only in-frame clones, not every one. The sample records a few hundred thousand clones, 67% being singletons. Material: CD4+ T cells sorted from blood, obtained at week 0. These receptors were taken from a human donor with alopecia areata. Each CDR3 is given without its conserved first and last residue. The D gene is left open where the match is weak.

J gene,V gene,D gene,CDR3 protein
TRBJ1-2,TRBV29-1,TRBD1,SASTGDGYT
TRBJ2-7,TRBV7-2,TRBD1,ASSYDRGSYEQY
TRBJ1-6,TRBV10-3,TRBD1,AIGGGDNSPLH
TRBJ1-2,TRBV30,.,AWGIPLGYT
TRBJ2-1,TRBV30,.,AWGGTATYNEQF
TRBJ2-7,TRBV29-1,TRBD1,SVRQGAYEQY
TRBJ1-5,TRBV19,.,ASSTNSNQPQH
TRBJ1-1,TRBV30,.,AWSVTGKVTEAF
TRBJ1-2,TRBV19,.,ASRDSYGYT
TRBJ2-7,TRBV11-2,.,ASSLGGGYEQY
TRBJ2-5,TRBV5-1,.,ASSLAQGPETQY
TRBJ2-5,TRBV29-1,.,SVEGPGETQY
TRBJ2-3,TRBV6-1,.,ASSEALALDTQY
TRBJ1-5,TRBV30,.,AWSVTGMNQPQH
TRBJ1-2,TRBV7-6,TRBD1,ASSPDRGWNYGYT
TRBJ1-2,TRBV4-3,.,ASSPLADSYGYT
TRBJ2-7,TRBV7-9,.,ASSKDGYEQY
TRBJ1-1,TRBV29-1,.,SAGGGLDTEAF
TRBJ2-2,TRBV29-1,TRBD2,SVAGGNTGELF
TRBJ2-3,TRBV7-2,TRBD2,ASSRLLRRGVADTQY
TRBJ2-5,TRBV6-5,TRBD1,ASVYDGQGGTQY
TRBJ2-1,TRBV13,.,ASSLEAQRLGNNEQF
TRBJ1-6,TRBV2,TRBD1,ASSEAGQYNSPLH
TRBJ2-7,TRBV29-1,.,SGGDTYYEQY
TRBJ1-2,TRBV30,TRBD1,ACPQGGGYGYT
TRBJ1-2,TRBV23-1,.,ASSRPYGYT
TRBJ2-3,TRBV7-2,TRBD2,ASSPARIAGGFTDTQY
TRBJ2-2,TRBV5-1,.,ASSLGGTGELF
TRBJ2-5,TRBV5-1,.,ASSLNFGGGETQY
TRBJ2-7,TRBV30,TRBD2,AWGGTSGIPYEQY
TRBJ2-7,TRBV6-5,TRBD1,ASSPGTGRYEQY
TRBJ1-6,TRBV2,.,ASSYRAVDSPLH
TRBJ2-7,TRBV7-9,.,ASSLAGRPYEQY
TRBJ1-6,TRBV18,.,ASSPPDNSPLH
TRBJ2-5,TRBV29-1,TRBD2,SVGRTGGSRETQY
TRBJ1-1,TRBV25-1,.,ASSDPSTEAF
TRBJ1-5,TRBV30,.,AWSQYDQPQH
TRBJ1-4,TRBV29-1,.,SVGVGEKLF
TRBJ1-2,TRBV29-1,.,SAQTPNYGYT
TRBJ2-5,TRBV2,TRBD1,ASSEAHRGPETQY
TRBJ1-5,TRBV30,.,AWSVGGGGSQPQH
TRBJ1-6,TRBV27,.,ASSSSGFGLSPLH
TRBJ2-5,TRBV7-3,TRBD2,ASSRLAGGAETQY
TRBJ2-7,TRBV29-1,.,SVADFYEQY
TRBJ1-1,TRBV23-1,.,ASSQLEAF
TRBJ2-7,TRBV29-1,.,SAGPFSREQY
TRBJ1-1,TRBV6-5,.,ASRGGGWAEAF
TRBJ1-4,TRBV7-9,.,ASSLGAGHEKLF
TRBJ1-2,TRBV30,.,AWSVGRASHGYT
TRBJ1-4,TRBV7-9,.,ASSLDNEKLF